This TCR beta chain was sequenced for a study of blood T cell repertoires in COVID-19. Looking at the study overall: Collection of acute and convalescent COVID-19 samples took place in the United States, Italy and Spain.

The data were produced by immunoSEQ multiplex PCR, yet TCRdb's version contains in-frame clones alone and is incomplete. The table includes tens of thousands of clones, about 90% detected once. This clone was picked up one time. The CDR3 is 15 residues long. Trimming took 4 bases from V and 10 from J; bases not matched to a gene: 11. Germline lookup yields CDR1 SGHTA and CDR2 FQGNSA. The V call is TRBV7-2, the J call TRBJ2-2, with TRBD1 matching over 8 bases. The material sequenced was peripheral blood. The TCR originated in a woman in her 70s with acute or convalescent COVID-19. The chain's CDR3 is CASSYLKRTGKELFF. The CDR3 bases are TGTGCCAGCAGCTACCTTAAACGGACAGGGAAGGAGCTGTTTTTT.